This T cell receptor (beta chain) came from a study of shared clonotypes between healthy human individuals. The study's findings and limits: When compared with the clonotypes that were shared by all four sorted-subset donors, the non-shared clonotypes turned out to have lower generation probabilities.

Each donor was a Caucasian adult residing in Nashville, Tennessee. In the case of this clone: As yet, its antigen is unknown. One end of the junction fails to match germline, which may point to a read error.

This CDR3 is 17 amino acids long. Germline CDR1 and CDR2: LNHDA and SQIVND (reference sequence). Researchers divided each subset's genomic DNA evenly across several immunoSEQ plates. Profiling relied on immunoSEQ multiplex PCR, and the TCRdb table lists in-frame clones only, not all of them. The repertoire holds over a million clones, approximately 98% seen once, with 0.45% in the top ten. The source of this sequence is a young man in good health. Specimen: naive CD4+ T cells sorted from blood. The subset here: CD45RA+ positively selected. The chain has TRBV19 and TRBJ1-5; TRBD1 agrees at 8 bases. CDR3 sequence reads: CASSVEDRAFKNQPQHF. The CDR3 DNA follows: TGTGCCAGTAGTGTAGAGGACAGGGCCTTCAAGAATCAGCCCCAGCATTTT.